This T cell receptor (beta chain) was obtained from a study of blood T cells in healthy people across ages. A second PCR of 7 to 11 cycles used a sample-barcoded 5' primer and a J-beta primer mix. TCRdb re-derived calls from the 5' RACE reads in MiXCR, one entry per CDR3 protein. The profile shows around 1,900,000 distinct CDR3 sequences, about two fifths of them singletons. This clonotype was seen ten or more times. Germline lookup yields CDR1 MNHNY and CDR2 SVGAGI (reference sequence). V lost 5 bases and J 5 bases, leaving 6 bases between the germline ends. The CDR3 totals 11 residues. Specimen: blood. The chain recombines TRBV6-6 with TRBJ2-5; D gene ambiguous. This receptor was taken from a human donor in good health. CDR3 loop: CASSTRETQYF. Here the CDR3 DNA reads TGTGCCAGCAGTACCCGGGAGACCCAGTACTTC.